The rows below give T cell receptor beta chains drawn from one sample of a study of vaccination effects on CD4 cells after COVID-19. The table came from immunoSEQ multiplex PCR; TCRdb's copy has only in-frame clones and leaves some out. This repertoire shows nearly 45,000 clones, approximately 70% found once; its top ten account for 9.5% to 10%. Their target antigens are unknown. The material sequenced was CD4+ T cells from PBMCs cultured without peptide, taken after COVID-19 vaccination. Receptor source: a human donor who received a COVID-19 vaccine. CDR3s leave out the opening cysteine and the closing phenylalanine or tryptophan. Fields, in order: V gene, clone size, CDR3 protein. For some rows the clone size is stated as once, few or many, or as a class when expanded; others skip it.

V gene: TRBV10-2
clone size: .
CDR3 protein: ASSDSGTVSSYEQY

V gene: TRBV5-6
clone size: .
CDR3 protein: ASSVNPGQGTSPLH

V gene: TRBV5-4
clone size: few
CDR3 protein: ASSLIAGGNTDTQY

V gene: TRBV7-9
clone size: .
CDR3 protein: ASSLSRIQGSYEQY

V gene: TRBV19
clone size: .
CDR3 protein: ASSMPRGLAGVSYNEQF

V gene: TRBV5-6
clone size: .
CDR3 protein: ASSLNPIGLGDEQF

V gene: TRBV10-3
clone size: few
CDR3 protein: AISDMGYGYT

V gene: TRBV19
clone size: .
CDR3 protein: ASSIEGRLIEKLF

V gene: TRBV6-6
clone size: .
CDR3 protein: ASSYGDRNQPQH

V gene: TRBV6-4
clone size: .
CDR3 protein: ASSEGGGAGKLF

V gene: TRBV2
clone size: .
CDR3 protein: ASSERASGTNTGELF

V gene: TRBV14
clone size: once
CDR3 protein: ASSQVTSGEQY

V gene: TRBV5-5
clone size: .
CDR3 protein: ASSLVGGGEQF

V gene: TRBV30
clone size: .
CDR3 protein: AWSANSDQPQH

V gene: TRBV4-1
clone size: .
CDR3 protein: ASSQSTGGVEKLF

V gene: TRBV5-1
clone size: .
CDR3 protein: ASSSTGTGSYEQY

V gene: TRBV1
clone size: .
CDR3 protein: TSSLTGHNYGYT

V gene: TRBV18
clone size: few
CDR3 protein: ASSPNLQGGELDTEAF

V gene: TRBV11-1
clone size: once
CDR3 protein: ASSLLRTGGPYEQY

V gene: TRBV7-8
clone size: few
CDR3 protein: ASSFPGLAGVDTQY

V gene: TRBV5-4
clone size: .
CDR3 protein: ASSLAGRRNTEAF

V gene: TRBV29-1
clone size: .
CDR3 protein: SVAAGRETQY

V gene: TRBV6-2/TRBV6-3
clone size: .
CDR3 protein: ASSYRTGVGNSPLH

V gene: TRBV7-9
clone size: few
CDR3 protein: ASSLGQGGQPQH

V gene: TRBV13
clone size: .
CDR3 protein: ASSLYLWADQPDTQY

V gene: TRBV18
clone size: .
CDR3 protein: ASSPRDSNEQF

V gene: TRBV6-4
clone size: few
CDR3 protein: ASSGTSGGADTQY

V gene: TRBV24-1
clone size: .
CDR3 protein: ATSDFTAGLNEQF